This TCR beta chain derives from a study of cytomegalovirus exposure and HLA in healthy donors. Regarding the study as a whole: Most observed TCR sequences were rare, whereas some public TCRs were detected in many donors. In vitro data verified three CMV-associated chains as specific for CMV antigens.

Regarding this clone: The antigen remains undetermined.

The donors were part of the approximately 120-subject validation cohort, which stood apart from the roughly 640-subject first cohort. The CDR3 loop spans 15 amino acids. Germline V gene sequence: CDR1 SEHNR, CDR2 FQNEAQ (reference sequence). V was cut by 5 bases and J by 0 bases, with 10 bases left in between. Sequenced by immunoSEQ multiplex PCR; TCRdb stores in-frame clones only, minus some. This sample has 200,000 or so clones; 84% occur once, and the top ten carry 13%. This sequence was found in a woman aged 25 to 45 in good health and CMV-seropositive. The chain recombines TRBV7-9 with TRBJ2-2, with D unresolved. Specimen: PBMCs. The CDR3 DNA reads as TGTGCCAGCAGCCCCCCCCTAACGAACACCGGGGAGCTGTTTTTT. Amino acid sequence: CASSPPLTNTGELFF.